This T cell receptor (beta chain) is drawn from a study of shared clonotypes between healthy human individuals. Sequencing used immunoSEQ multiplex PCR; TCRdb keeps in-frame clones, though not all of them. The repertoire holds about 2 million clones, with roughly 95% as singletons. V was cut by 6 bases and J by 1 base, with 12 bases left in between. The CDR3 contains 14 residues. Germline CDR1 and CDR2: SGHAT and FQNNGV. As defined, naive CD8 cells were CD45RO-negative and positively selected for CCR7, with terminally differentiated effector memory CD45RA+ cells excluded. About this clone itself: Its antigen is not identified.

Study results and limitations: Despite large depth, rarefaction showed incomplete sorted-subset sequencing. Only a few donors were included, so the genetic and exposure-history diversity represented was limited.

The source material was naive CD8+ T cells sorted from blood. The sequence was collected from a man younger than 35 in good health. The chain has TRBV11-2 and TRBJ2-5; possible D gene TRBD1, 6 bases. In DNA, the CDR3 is TGTGCCAGCAGAGACCAGGGGTTCCAAGAGACCCAGTACTTC. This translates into CASRDQGFQETQYF.